These 9 T cell receptor beta chains were all obtained from the same sample, sequenced in a study of vaccination and CD4 T cells after COVID-19. Treatment in this sample: roughly ten-day PBMC culture with coronavirus spike peptide pools or control peptides (ViraFEST assay). Investigators obtained the unexposed donor's CD4+ T cells before the COVID-19 pandemic (2011-2018). These receptors lack a known antigen. The Oncomine TCR Beta short-read assay generated sequence data from the DNA of cultured CD4+ T cells. TCRdb analysed the PCR reads with MiXCR anew, one entry per CDR3 protein. The sample has fewer than 9,500 distinct CDR3 sequences; 47% are singletons. What was sequenced was CD4+ T cells from blood, cultured in vitro. The receptors originated from a human donor in good health.

CDR3 DNA sequence: TGTGCCAGCAGCCCCCAGGGACAGGGGGGCAATCAGCCCCAGCATTTT. This translates into CASSPQGQGGNQPQHF. This chain connects TRBV7-8 to TRBJ1-5; TRBD1 matches 11 bases. The V gene end was trimmed by 5 bases and the J gene end by 2 bases; junction bases not matched to a gene: 5. In germline, CDR1 is SGHVS, CDR2 FQNEAQ. The CDR3 runs to 16 residues.

The chain is built from TRBV6-1 and TRBJ2-7; 8 bases fit TRBD1. This CDR3 contains 15 residues. The germline V gene encodes CDR1 MNHNS and CDR2 SASEGT. V was clipped by 5 bases and J by 3 bases; unmatched bases: 9. Here the CDR3 reads CASSQGQGKIYEQYF. The CDR3 nucleotides are TGTGCCAGCAGTCAAGGACAGGGAAAAATCTACGAGCAGTACTTC.

The table lists this clonotype with a few counts. The J gene is TRBJ2-7, the V gene TRBV7-2; 9 nucleotides match TRBD1. Germline values: CDR1 SGHTA, CDR2 FQGNSA. The CDR3 totals 15 residues. V lost 5 bases to trimming and J lost 5 bases; unmatched junction nucleotides: 10. The CDR3 region has the DNA TGTGCCAGCAGCAGGTTTCAGGACAGGGGACACGAGCAGTACTTC. Amino acid sequence: CASSRFQDRGHEQYF.

The chain combines TRBV7-8 with TRBJ2-7; 9 nucleotides match TRBD1. V lost 0 bases to trimming and J lost 4 bases; unmatched junction nucleotides: 4. The CDR3 loop spans 15 amino acids. Germline CDR1 is SGHVS and CDR2 is FQNEAQ. The CDR3 DNA sequence: TGTGCCAGCAGCTTAGCGGACAGGGGTGGGTACGAGCAGTACTTC. Its translation is CASSLADRGGYEQYF.

The V and J genes are TRBV20-1 and TRBJ2-7; TRBD2 might be the D (5 bases). The CDR3 runs 13 residues. CDR1 and CDR2 (germline): DFQATT, SNEGSKA (reference sequence). V lost 3 bases and J lost 2, with 11 bases in between. The DNA for the CDR3 is TGCAGTGCTAGCCCAGCGGCGACCTACGAGCAGTACTTC. Protein product: CSASPAATYEQYF.

There are a few counts of this clonotype. The V call is TRBV6-1, the J call TRBJ1-5; D remains ambiguous. V was pared by 7 bases and J by 2 bases, with 12 bases between. CDR1 MNHNS and CDR2 SASEGT come from the germline V gene. The CDR3 has 14 amino acids. This CDR3 is CASTYGYGNQPQHF. As DNA, the CDR3 is TGTGCCAGCACGTACGGCTACGGCAATCAGCCCCAGCATTTT.

The chain has TRBV28 and TRBJ2-7; D is unresolved. V was cut by 6 bases and J by 8 bases, with 11 bases left in between. Looked up from germline, CDR1 is MDHEN and CDR2 is SYDVKM. This CDR3 has 11 residues. The CDR3 nucleotides are TGTGCCAGCAGGACGGGTCTAAAGCAGTACTTC. As protein: CASRTGLKQYF.

In this sample, this clonotype turned up a few times. The chain joins TRBV27 to TRBJ1-5, with a tentative D call TRBD1 (6 bases). The V gene's germline CDR1 is MNHEY and CDR2 SMNVEV (reference sequence). Trimming took off 1 base at V and 6 bases at J, with 19 bases between the two ends. The CDR3 loop spans 17 amino acids. The CDR3 loop is CASSLFYRTDFRQPQHF. The DNA of the CDR3 is TGTGCCAGCAGTTTATTCTACCGGACAGATTTTCGTCAGCCCCAGCATTTT.

The chain employs TRBV4-1 and TRBJ1-1; D is unclear. Germline CDR1 MGHRA, CDR2 YSYEKL. This CDR3 has 13 amino acids. Trimming left V 0 bases short and J 7 bases short, with 9 bases between. The CDR3 DNA is TGCGCCAGCAGCCAAGACACCCGGTTTGAAGCTTTCTTT. Translated, it gives CASSQDTRFEAFF.